The 20 T cell receptor beta chains listed next were all sequenced from one sample in a study of T cells after yellow fever vaccination. TCRdb re-derived calls from the 5' RACE reads in MiXCR, one entry per CDR3 protein. Altogether 400,000 to 450,000 distinct CDR3 sequences are present, roughly 20% being singletons, with the ten largest covering about a sixth. The specimen comprised PBMCs, sampled before the yellow fever booster vaccination. The receptor set was obtained from a man aged 18 to 30 who received the YFV17D yellow fever vaccine.

This clonotype was picked up a small number of times. The chain couples TRBV5-1 to TRBJ2-2; 10 bases agree with TRBD2. J lost 7 bases, V lost 3 bases, and 6 bases had no gene match. This CDR3 region has 15 residues. Germline lookup yields CDR1 SGHRS and CDR2 YFSETQ. CDR3 DNA sequence: TGCGCCAGCAGCTCAGGGACTAGCGATATCGGGGAGCTGTTTTTT. Amino acid sequence: CASSSGTSDIGELFF.

This chain links TRBV28 with TRBJ1-3; D is ambiguous. In germline, CDR1 is MDHEN, CDR2 SYDVKM. The CDR3 covers 14 residues. V was clipped by 3 bases and J by 0 bases, with 6 bases between them. The DNA of the CDR3 is TGTGCCAGCAGTTTTGCTAGCTCTGGAAACACCATATATTTT. It codes for CASSFASSGNTIYF.

In this sample, this clonotype turned up many times. The chain is built from TRBV4-3 and TRBJ1-2, with a possible D match to TRBD1 (6 bases). V lost 0 bases and J 8 bases, leaving 13 bases between the germline ends. The germline CDR1 and CDR2 sequences are LGHNA and YSLEER. The CDR3 loop spans 14 amino acids. CDR3 loop: CASSQDLGAGGYTF. In DNA form, the CDR3 reads TGCGCCAGCAGCCAAGATTTGGGGGCCGGGGGCTACACCTTC.

V is TRBV10-3 and J is TRBJ2-4; D is undetermined. CDR3 length: 13 residues. Trimming shortened V by 3 bases and J by 6 bases, and 9 bases separated the two germline ends. CDR1 and CDR2 (germline): ENHRY, SYGVKD. CDR3 DNA sequence: TGTGCCATCAGTGACGGGCAGACAAACATTCAGTACTTC. It yields the protein CAISDGQTNIQYF.

In this sample, this clonotype turned up a few times. In nucleotides, the CDR3 is TGTGCCAGCAGCCCATTTAACACTGAAGCTTTCTTT. This translates into CASSPFNTEAFF. The V gene is TRBV7-9, the J gene TRBJ1-1; no clear D gene. Trimming removed 5 bases at V and 2 bases at J, with 6 bases between. Germline-derived CDR1 and CDR2 are SEHNR and FQNEAQ (reference sequence). This CDR3 has 12 amino acids.

This clonotype was counted between two and nine times. The rearrangement joins TRBV4-1 to TRBJ2-7; 7 bases line up with TRBD2. Per the germline V gene, CDR1 is MGHRA and CDR2 is YSYEKL. This CDR3 is 14 amino acids long. V dropped 8 bases and J dropped 0; count of bases not matched to a gene: 7. The CDR3 spells CASRRGGDSYEQYF. CDR3 coding DNA: TGCGCCAGCCGGCGGGGAGGGGACTCCTACGAGCAGTACTTC.

This clonotype was seen more than once but under ten times. V is TRBV18 and J is TRBJ2-7; 8 bases line up with TRBD1. V lost 5 bases, J lost 5 bases, and 5 bases stayed unmatched. The germline V gene has CDR1 KGHSH and CDR2 LQKENI. The CDR3 totals 13 residues. In DNA, the CDR3 is TGTGCCAGCTCAAAGGGACAGGTTGACGAGCAGTACTTC. This gives the protein CASSKGQVDEQYF. Using reference TRBV18 and TRBJ2-7 for the parts outside the CDR3, the full variable domain is NAGVMQNPRHLVRRRGQEARLRCSPMKGHSHVYWYRQLPEEGLKFMVYLQKENIIDESGMPKERFSAEFPKEGPSILRIQQVVRGDSAAYFCASSKGQVDEQYFGPGTRLTVT.

This clonotype was counted only a few times. The rearrangement links TRBV6-2 or TRBV6-3 to TRBJ1-1; D gene ambiguous. The V end was cut by 0 bases, the J end by 6 bases, with 8 bases between. Per the germline V gene, CDR1 is MNHEY and CDR2 is SVGEGT. This CDR3 region has 13 residues. For the CDR3, the DNA is TGTGCCAGCAGTTACTCCTCTGACGCTGAAGCTTTCTTT. Translation gives CASSYSSDAEAFF.

The V call is TRBV18, the J call TRBJ1-1, with D possibly TRBD1 on 6 matching bases. This CDR3 is built from 16 residues. With 3 bases removed from V and 7 bases from J, the gap between germline ends came to 21 bases. Germline CDR1 reads KGHSH; CDR2 reads LQKENI. The CDR3: CASSPRTTGPDGEAFF. The CDR3 DNA is TGTGCCAGCTCACCGCGTACAACAGGGCCGGACGGTGAAGCTTTCTTT.

The CDR3 region is CASSLLADLQETQYF. The CDR3 bases are TGTGCCAGCAGCTTACTAGCGGACTTACAAGAGACCCAGTACTTC. This chain joins TRBV7-8 and TRBJ2-5; TRBD2 agrees at 7 bases. Germline V gene data show CDR1 as SGHVS and CDR2 as FQNEAQ. V was clipped by 2 bases and J by 2 bases; unmatched bases: 5. The CDR3 runs to 15 residues.

This clonotype was counted only a few times. This rearrangement joins TRBV23-1 to TRBJ2-7, with unresolved D. TRBV23-1 is annotated as an ORF whose role is uncertain. This CDR3 comprises 16 residues. The V end was cut by 0 bases, the J end by 0 bases, with 12 bases between. CDR3 protein: CASSQSTRPGSYEQYV. The CDR3 DNA is TGCGCCAGCAGTCAATCGACGCGGCCAGGCTCCTACGAGCAGTACGTC.

This clonotype has just a few counts. The chain employs TRBV6-2 or TRBV6-3 and TRBJ2-7; 9 bases line up with TRBD1. Trimming took 7 bases from V and 6 from J; bases not matched to a gene: 10. CDR1 and CDR2 from the germline V gene are MNHEY and SVGEGT. The CDR3 consists of 14 residues. The CDR3 sequence is CASKENRGPFEQYV. CDR3 in DNA: TGTGCCAGCAAAGAAAACAGGGGGCCGTTCGAGCAGTACGTC.

The CDR3 sequence is CASSELAGTYEQYF. DNA for the CDR3: TGTGCCAGCAGCGAACTAGCGGGGACCTACGAGCAGTACTTC. The chain carries TRBV4-2 and TRBJ2-7; TRBD2 aligns across 10 bases. Germline values: CDR1 LGHNA, CDR2 YNFKEQ. The CDR3 loop spans 14 amino acids. Trimming cost V 5 bases and J 2 bases; bases outside gene matches: 3.

A word on this clonotype: It is likely a read error, because the conserved phenylalanine at the end of the CDR3 is missing. J is TRBJ1-2 and V is TRBV5-1; TRBD1 might be the D (5 bases). Germline lookup yields CDR1 SGHRS and CDR2 YFSETQ. Trimming cost V 5 bases and J 6 bases, with 14 bases left between them. The CDR3 has 13 residues. CDR3 loop: CASRDGTHNGYTL. The CDR3 DNA sequence: TGCGCCAGCAGAGACGGGACTCACAATGGCTACACCTTA.

For the CDR3, the DNA is TGTGCCAGCTCACCACCAAGTCTTAATGAGCAGTTCTTC. This gives the protein CASSPPSLNEQFF. V gene TRBV18 combines with J gene TRBJ2-1; D call uncertain. In germline, CDR1 is KGHSH, CDR2 LQKENI. CDR3 length: 13 amino acids. Trimming pared 0 bases from V and 7 bases from J, leaving 7 bases between.

This clonotype was counted between two and nine times. V and J are TRBV20-1 and TRBJ1-1; 8 bases fit TRBD1. The CDR3 is 13 amino acids. CDR1 is DFQATT and CDR2 is SNEGSKA in the germline V gene (reference sequence). V dropped 5 bases and J dropped 4; count of bases not matched to a gene: 6. CDR3 sequence (DNA): TGCAGTGCTCTCAGGGGACAGGTCACTGAAGCTTTCTTT. Its translation: CSALRGQVTEAFF.

The chain is built from TRBV29-1 and TRBJ1-1; no clear D. Germline CDR1 and CDR2: SQVTM and ANQGSEA. V was trimmed by 7 bases and J by 1 base, leaving 13 bases between them. The CDR3 contains 13 residues. The CDR3 region is CSAHGQENTEAFF. The DNA of the CDR3 is TGCAGCGCCCATGGGCAGGAGAACACTGAAGCTTTCTTT.

The chain joins TRBV20-1 to TRBJ2-1; 7 bases map to TRBD2. The CDR3 runs to 15 residues. V was pared by 1 base and J by 5 bases, with 8 bases of the junction left unmatched. Germline-derived CDR1 and CDR2 are DFQATT and SNEGSKA (reference sequence). The CDR3 loop reads CSARGGAGVNNEQFF. As DNA, the CDR3 is TGCAGTGCTAGAGGGGGTGCGGGGGTAAACAATGAGCAGTTCTTC.

The sample holds a few counts of this clonotype. The rearrangement links TRBV6-5 to TRBJ1-5, with 10 bases fitting TRBD1. Germline CDR1 reads MNHEY; CDR2 reads SVGAGI. This CDR3 spans 17 amino acids. V lost 6 bases, J lost 3 bases, and 11 bases stayed unmatched. CDR3 bases: TGTGCCAGCAGGCCAGCCGGGACAGGGGTAAACAATCAGCCCCAGCATTTT. Its translation: CASRPAGTGVNNQPQHF.

This clonotype was counted a few times. DNA for the CDR3: TGTGCCAGCAGTTACTCTTCTAGCTCCTACGAGCAGTACGTC. It encodes CASSYSSSSYEQYV. The chain recombines TRBV6-2 or TRBV6-3 with TRBJ2-7; the D is unclear. V shed 0 bases and J shed 0 bases, with 6 bases lying between them. CDR1 and CDR2 from the germline V gene are MNHEY and SVGEGT. The CDR3 is 14 amino acids.